This entry concerns a single T cell receptor beta chain. V lost 1 base to trimming and J lost 6 bases; unmatched junction nucleotides: 18. This CDR3 has 18 amino acids. In germline, CDR1 is GTSNPN, CDR2 SVGIG (reference sequence). This record belongs to a study of blood T cell repertoires in COVID-19. The wider study: The study drew acute and convalescent COVID-19 samples from the United States, Italy and Spain. In each case, the material was cDNA or gDNA derived from T cells, B-cell-depleted T cells, or PBMCs.

Followed longitudinally, the Seattle patients had been enrolled during active infection. The table came from immunoSEQ multiplex PCR; TCRdb's copy has only in-frame clones and leaves some out. There are hundreds of thousands of clones in the sample; around 87% occur only once, and approximately 2.5% lies in the top ten. The source material was peripheral blood. The receptor was derived from a woman aged 60-75 years with COVID-19, enrolled during active disease. The V gene is TRBV30, the J gene TRBJ1-2; 9 bases are shared with TRBD1. This CDR3 reads CAWSGVPGQGEIGHGYTF. CDR3 DNA: TGTGCCTGGAGTGGGGTACCGGGACAGGGAGAAATTGGTCATGGCTACACCTTC.